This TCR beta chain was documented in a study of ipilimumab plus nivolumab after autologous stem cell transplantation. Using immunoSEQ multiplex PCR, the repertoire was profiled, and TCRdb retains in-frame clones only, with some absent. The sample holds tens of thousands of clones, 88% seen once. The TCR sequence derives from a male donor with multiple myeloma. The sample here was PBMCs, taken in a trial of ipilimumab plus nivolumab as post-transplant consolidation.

Here the CDR3 reads CASSLEVGPQHF. The CDR3 nucleotides are TGTGCCAGCAGCTTAGAAGTGGGGCCCCAGCATTTT. This chain joins TRBV7-2 and TRBJ1-5, with D unresolved. Germline CDR1 SGHTA, CDR2 FQGNSA. The V end lost 1 base, the J end lost 9 bases, and 7 bases lay between the germline ends. CDR3 length equals 12 residues. The full variable domain, its missing parts supplied by reference TRBV7-2 and TRBJ1-5, is GAGVSQSPSNKVTEKGKDVELRCDPISGHTALYWYRQSLGQGLEFLIYFQGNSAPDKSGLPSDRFSAERTGGSVSTLTIQRTQQEDSAVYLCASSLEVGPQHFGDGTRLSIL.